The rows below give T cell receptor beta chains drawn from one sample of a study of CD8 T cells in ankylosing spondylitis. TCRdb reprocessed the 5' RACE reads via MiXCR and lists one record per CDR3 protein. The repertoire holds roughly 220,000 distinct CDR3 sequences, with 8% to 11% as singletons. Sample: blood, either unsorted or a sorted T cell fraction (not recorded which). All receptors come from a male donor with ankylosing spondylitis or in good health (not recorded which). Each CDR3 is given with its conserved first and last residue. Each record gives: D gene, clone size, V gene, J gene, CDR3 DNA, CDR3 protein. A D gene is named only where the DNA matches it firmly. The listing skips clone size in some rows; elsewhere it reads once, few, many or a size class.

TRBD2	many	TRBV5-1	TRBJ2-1	TGCGCCAGCAGCTTCGGGACTAGCGGGGGGATCTCCTACAATGAGCAGTTCTTC	CASSFGTSGGISYNEQFF
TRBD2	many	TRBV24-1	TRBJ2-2	TGTGCCACCAGTGACCCGGGGGGTTACACCGGGGAGCTGTTTTTT	CATSDPGGYTGELFF
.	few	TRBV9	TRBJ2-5	TGTGCCAGCAGCGTCGACACCGGGAGACACCAAGAGACCCAGTACTTC	CASSVDTGRHQETQYF
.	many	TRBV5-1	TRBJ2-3	TGCGCCAGCAGCTTGGAGTATGGCGGCACAGATACGCAGTATTTT	CASSLEYGGTDTQYF
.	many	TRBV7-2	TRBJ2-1	TGTGCCAGCAGCTTAGTAGGGGGGGCCACAAATGAGCAGTTCTTC	CASSLVGGATNEQFF
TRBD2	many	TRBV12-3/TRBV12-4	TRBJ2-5	TGTGCCAGCAGTTTAAGGCTAGCGGAACAAGAGACCCAGTACTTC	CASSLRLAEQETQYF
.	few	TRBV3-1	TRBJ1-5	TGTGCCAGCAGCCAAGAGCAGGGACATCAGCCCCAGCATTTT	CASSQEQGHQPQHF
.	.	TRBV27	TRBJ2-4	TGTGCCAGCGCCTGGGACTTTAAAAACATTCAGTACTTC	CASAWDFKNIQYF
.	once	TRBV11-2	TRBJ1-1	TGTGCCAGCAGCTTAGGAGTCAGTGGGGAGTACACTGAAGCTTTCTTT	CASSLGVSGEYTEAFF
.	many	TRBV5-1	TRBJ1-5	TGCGCCAGCAGCTTGGCCCATGATGGGGGGGATCGGCAGCCCCAGCATTTT	CASSLAHDGGDRQPQHF
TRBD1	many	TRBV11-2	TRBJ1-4	TGTGCCAGCAGCTTGGGACAGGGTAATGAAAAACTGTTTTTT	CASSLGQGNEKLFF
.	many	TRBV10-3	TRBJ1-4	TGTGCCATCAGTGAGTCGGCGGGGGTCCCCAATGAAAAACTGTTTTTT	CAISESAGVPNEKLFF
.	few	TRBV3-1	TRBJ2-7	TGTGCCAGCAGCCAGGACCTTGGGCTAGTATCCGAGCAGTACTTC	CASSQDLGLVSEQYF
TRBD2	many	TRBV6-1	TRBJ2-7	TGTGCCAGCAGACCCGGGGGGGGGCCCTACGAGCAGTACTTC	CASRPGGGPYEQYF
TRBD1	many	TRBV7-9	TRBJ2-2	TGTGCCAGCAGCTCGGGGGGACAGGGCAACACCGGGGAGCTGTTTTTT	CASSSGGQGNTGELFF
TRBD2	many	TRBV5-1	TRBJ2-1	TGCGCCAGCAGCCTTGGCGGGGGAAGCTCCTACAATGAGCAGTTCTTC	CASSLGGGSSYNEQFF
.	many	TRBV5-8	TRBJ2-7	TGTGCCAGCAGCCCACTGGGACAAATGGAGCAGTACTTC	CASSPLGQMEQYF
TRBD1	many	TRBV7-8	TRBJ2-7	TGTGCCAGCAGCATCAGACAGGGCCCCTCCTACGAGCAGTACTTC	CASSIRQGPSYEQYF
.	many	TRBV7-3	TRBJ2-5	TGTGCCAGCAGCTTATACAGCCAAGAGACCCAGTACTTC	CASSLYSQETQYF
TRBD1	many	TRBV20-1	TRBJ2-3	TGCAGTGCTAGAGAGGAAGGACAGGGGACGCAGTATTTT	CSAREEGQGTQYF
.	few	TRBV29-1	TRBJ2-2	TGCAGCGTACAGGCGAACACCGGGGAGCTGTTTTTT	CSVQANTGELFF
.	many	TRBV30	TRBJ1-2	TGTGCCTGGAGTGTGCGGACCGCTTTTTCCCCCACGCCGCAAACCTTC	CAWSVRTAFSPTPQTF
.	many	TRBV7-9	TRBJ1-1	TGTGCCAGCAGCTTAACCGCAGGGCTAGGCACTGAAGCTTTCTTT	CASSLTAGLGTEAFF
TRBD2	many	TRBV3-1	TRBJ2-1	TGTGCCAGCAGCACGCGCCAGCGGGGTCGGGATGAGCAGTTCTTC	CASSTRQRGRDEQFF
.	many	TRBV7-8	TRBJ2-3	TGTGCCAGCAGCCAAGACAAAACCACAGATACGCAGTATTTT	CASSQDKTTDTQYF
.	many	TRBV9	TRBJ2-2	TGTGCCAGCAGCGAAGGGGTGCAGCTGAACACCGGGGAGCTGTTTTTT	CASSEGVQLNTGELFF
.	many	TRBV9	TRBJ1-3	TGTGCCAGCAGCCCCTCGGGGGGCCCTGGAAACACCATATATTTT	CASSPSGGPGNTIYF
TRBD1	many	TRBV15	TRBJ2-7	TGTGCCACCAGCAGAGATCGACAGGGTACCTACGAGCAGTACTTC	CATSRDRQGTYEQYF
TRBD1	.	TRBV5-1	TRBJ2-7	TGCGCCAGCAGCTTGGAAGGGACAGGGAGCCTTCGGGAGCAGTACTTC	CASSLEGTGSLREQYF
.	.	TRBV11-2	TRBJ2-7	TGTGCCAGCAGTCACAGGGGGGGAGAGCAGTACTTC	CASSHRGGEQYF
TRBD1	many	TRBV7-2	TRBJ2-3	TGTGCCAGCAGCAGGGACAGTTTCACAGATACGCAGTATTTT	CASSRDSFTDTQYF
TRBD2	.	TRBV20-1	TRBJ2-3	TGCAGTGCTCAAGGCCGCGGGGGGGCCACAGATACGCAGTATTTT	CSAQGRGGATDTQYF
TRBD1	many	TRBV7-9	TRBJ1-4	TGTGCCAGCAAGGGGACAGTAAAGGATGAAAAACTGTTTTTT	CASKGTVKDEKLFF
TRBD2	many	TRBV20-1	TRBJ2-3	TGCAGTGCAGAAACCGGACTAGCGGGTCCGGATACGCAGTATTTT	CSAETGLAGPDTQYF
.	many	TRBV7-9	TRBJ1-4	TGTGCCAGCAGCTTAGATACTGGGACTAATGAAAAACTGTTTTTT	CASSLDTGTNEKLFF
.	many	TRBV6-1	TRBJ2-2	TGTGCCAGCAGAAAGATTTCAAACACCGGGGAGCTGTTTTTT	CASRKISNTGELFF
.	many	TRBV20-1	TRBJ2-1	TGCAGTGCTAGCGGGGGGCCTACCTACAATGAGCAGTTCTTC	CSASGGPTYNEQFF
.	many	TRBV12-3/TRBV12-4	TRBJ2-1	TGTGCCAGCAGTTGGAGGAGCTCCTACAATGAGCAGTTCTTC	CASSWRSSYNEQFF
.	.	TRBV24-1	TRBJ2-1	TGTGCCACCAGTGAAACTCTGAGCTCCTACAATGAGCAGTTCTTC	CATSETLSSYNEQFF
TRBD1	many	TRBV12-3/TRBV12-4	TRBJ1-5	TGTGCCAGCAGTGAGACAGGGCAGAGTCAGCCCCAGCATTTT	CASSETGQSQPQHF
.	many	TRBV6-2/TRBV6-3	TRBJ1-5	TGTGCCAGCAGCCAGGATGGACGGAGAAATCAGCCCCAGCATTTT	CASSQDGRRNQPQHF
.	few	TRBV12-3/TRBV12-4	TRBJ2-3	TGTGCCAGCAGTGACTTTCTACGGGGCCCCAGCACAGATACGCAGTATTTT	CASSDFLRGPSTDTQYF
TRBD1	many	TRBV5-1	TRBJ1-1	TGCGCCAGCAGCATGGGACAGGGAGGCACTGAAGCTTTCTTT	CASSMGQGGTEAFF
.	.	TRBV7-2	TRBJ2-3	TGTGCCAGCAGCTTAGCCCCTGGATCGGATACGCAGTATTTT	CASSLAPGSDTQYF
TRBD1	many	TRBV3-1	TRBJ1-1	TGTGCCAGCAGCCAAGGGACAGGGGGCACTGAAGCTTTCTTT	CASSQGTGGTEAFF
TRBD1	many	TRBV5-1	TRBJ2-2	TGCGCCAGCAGCGACAGGGCGGCCGGGGAGCTGTTTTTT	CASSDRAAGELFF
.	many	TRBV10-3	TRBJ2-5	TGTGCCATCAGCGGACAAGGCGGACAAGAGACCCAGTACTTC	CAISGQGGQETQYF
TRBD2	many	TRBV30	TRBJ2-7	TGTGCCTGGAGTCATGGCGGGGGGGCCTACGAGCAGTACTTC	CAWSHGGGAYEQYF
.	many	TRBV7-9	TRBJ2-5	TGTGCCAGCAGCTCCCAAGAGACCCAGTACTTC	CASSSQETQYF
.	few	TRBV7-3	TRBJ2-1	TGTGCCAGCAGCCCTCTTCGCAGCTCCTACAATGAGCAGTTCTTC	CASSPLRSSYNEQFF
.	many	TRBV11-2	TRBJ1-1	TGTGCCAGCAGCTATTCCCCCGGCACTGAAGCTTTCTTT	CASSYSPGTEAFF
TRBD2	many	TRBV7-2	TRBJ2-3	TGTGCCAGCAGCCAGACTAGCGGGGACTATTATTGGTATTTT	CASSQTSGDYYWYF
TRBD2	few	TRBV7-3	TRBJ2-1	TGTGCCAGCAGCTTAAATGCTCCGGGGGGGCTGTTCTTC	CASSLNAPGGLFF
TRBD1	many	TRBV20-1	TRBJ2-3	TGCAGTGCTAGAGTGGGACAGGGATTCACAGATACGCAGTATTTT	CSARVGQGFTDTQYF